Listed here are 26 T cell receptor beta chains from one sample, sequenced in a study of OX40 agonist ivuxolimab in advanced cancers. TCRdb's copy holds only in-frame clones and misses some; the assay was immunoSEQ multiplex PCR. In the table there are tens of thousands of clones, roughly 92% of which are singletons. The specimen was CD4+ or CD8+ T cells sorted from blood, collected in a trial of the OX40 agonist ivuxolimab. These receptors came from an adult with an advanced solid tumor such as melanoma, head and neck, liver or kidney cancer.

The genes are TRBV18 and TRBJ1-1; D is perhaps TRBD1 (5 bases). The CDR3 has 12 residues. CDR1 and CDR2 (germline): KGHSH, LQKENI. Trimming stripped 8 bases from V and 3 bases from J, with 10 bases between. For the CDR3, the DNA is TGTGCCAGCCAAATGGGGGACACTGAAGCTTTCTTT. The encoded protein is CASQMGDTEAFF.

In its sample, this clone was seen once. CDR3 sequence (DNA): TGTGCCAGCAGCTCCGTCTCCGGGGACTACGAGCAGTACTTC. Translating gives CASSSVSGDYEQYF. This chain connects TRBV27 to TRBJ2-7, with D tentatively TRBD2 (5 bases). Trimming took off 6 bases at V and 3 bases at J, with 15 bases between the two ends. The CDR3 loop spans 14 amino acids. The germline V gene has CDR1 MNHEY and CDR2 SMNVEV (reference sequence).

This chain uses TRBV14 with TRBJ2-3; D perhaps matches TRBD1 (5 bases). V lost 6 bases, J lost 8 bases, and 18 bases lay in between. CDR3 length: 14 amino acids. Germline assignment: CDR1 SGHDN and CDR2 FVKESK. DNA of the CDR3: TGTGCCAGCAGACAGGAGACGGGCGCTGGTACGCAGTATTTT. Amino acids: CASRQETGAGTQYF.

The chain recombines TRBV30 with TRBJ2-7; the match to TRBD2 covers 7 bases. Germline V CDR1 and CDR2: GTSNPN, SVGIG (reference sequence). The CDR3 sequence is 11 residues long. V gave up 8 bases and J gave up 3 bases; unmatched junction bases: 4. CDR3 sequence (DNA): TGTGCCAGCGGGACTCGCTACGAGCAGTACTTC. It is translated as CASGTRYEQYF.

The chain employs TRBV28 and TRBJ2-7, with D possibly matching TRBD2 (5 bases). This CDR3 is 17 amino acids long. The germline CDR1 and CDR2 sequences are MDHEN and SYDVKM. Deletions cut 7 bases from V and 3 bases from J, with 25 bases between. CDR3 in amino acids: CASTESISPGRSYEQYF. CDR3 nucleotides: TGTGCCAGCACCGAATCTATATCGCCGGGAAGAAGCTACGAGCAGTACTTC.

This chain connects TRBV2 to TRBJ2-2; 8 bases map to TRBD2. V was pared by 4 bases and J by 0 bases, with 25 bases of the junction left unmatched. Germline V lookup: CDR1 SNHLY, CDR2 FYNNEI. This CDR3 comprises 23 residues. The CDR3 nucleotides read TGTGCCAGCAGTGTTTGGGATCCGGGACTAGATAGGCTTCTTAGCTCGAACACCGGGGAGCTGTTTTTT. Its translation: CASSVWDPGLDRLLSSNTGELFF. Full variable domain (missing parts from reference TRBV2 and TRBJ2-2): EPEVTQTPSHQVTQMGQEVILRCVPISNHLYFYWYRQILGQKVEFLVSFYNNEISEKSEIFDDQFSVERPDGSNFTLKIRSTKLEDSAMYFCASSVWDPGLDRLLSSNTGELFFGEGSRLTVL.

This clone came up a few times. This chain connects TRBV28 to TRBJ1-1; a possible D gene is TRBD1 (5 bases). The V gene's germline CDR1 is MDHEN and CDR2 SYDVKM. The CDR3 has 14 residues. V lost 6 bases, J lost 1 base, and 12 bases lay in between. CDR3 protein: CASRPGPRNTEAFF. Here the CDR3 DNA reads TGTGCCAGCAGACCGGGACCGCGGAACACTGAAGCTTTCTTT. Drawing the rest from reference TRBV28 and TRBJ1-1, the complete variable domain is DVKVTQSSRYLVKRTGEKVFLECVQDMDHENMFWYRQDPGLGLRLIYFSYDVKMKEKGDIPEGYSVSREKKERFSLILESASTNQTSMYLCASRPGPRNTEAFFGQGTRLTVV.

The chain's CDR3 is CASSLEGGDEQFF. The CDR3, as DNA: TGTGCCAGCAGCCTCGAGGGAGGGGATGAGCAGTTCTTC. This sequence joins TRBV7-9 and TRBJ2-1, with 7 bases matching TRBD2. The CDR3 spans 13 residues. The V segment lost 5 bases and the J segment 8 bases; nucleotides outside the gene matches: 6. In germline, CDR1 is SEHNR, CDR2 FQNEAQ (reference sequence).

The rearrangement uses TRBV28 and TRBJ2-5; TRBD2 agrees at 10 bases. This CDR3 has 15 amino acids. CDR1 and CDR2 (germline): MDHEN, SYDVKM. The ends lost 2 bases at V and 5 bases at J; junction bases unmatched: 5. The CDR3 DNA reads as TGTGCCAGCAGTTTACCAGCGGGAGGGCGGGAGACCCAGTACTTC. It is translated as CASSLPAGGRETQYF.

This chain joins TRBV23-1 and TRBJ2-7, with D unresolved. TRBV23-1 is an ORF for which the function is uncertain. The V and J ends lost 4 bases and 4 bases respectively, with 5 bases between them. CDR3 size: 11 residues. CDR3 residues: CASSRRYEQYF. The DNA for the CDR3 is TGCGCCAGCAGTCGACGATACGAGCAGTACTTC.

This chain connects TRBV5-6 to TRBJ1-2; D gene ambiguous. CDR3 size: 12 residues. The V gene's germline CDR1 is SGHDT and CDR2 YYEEEE. The germline V and J ends were trimmed by 4 bases and 8 bases, with 12 bases remaining between them. CDR3 residues: CASSRTVSGYTF. In DNA, the CDR3 is TGTGCCAGCAGCCGGACGGTAAGCGGCTACACCTTC.

The genes are TRBV5-4 and TRBJ2-1; D may match TRBD1 or TRBD2 (5 bases each). Trimming removed 5 bases from V and 0 bases from J, with 12 bases in between. Germline V gene sequence: CDR1 SGHNT, CDR2 YYREEE (reference sequence). This CDR3 has 15 residues. CDR3 sequence: CASSRDASSYNEQFF. CDR3 DNA: TGTGCCAGCAGTCGGGACGCCAGCTCCTACAATGAGCAGTTCTTC.

V gene TRBV7-2 combines with J gene TRBJ2-5; 10 positions match TRBD2. The germline V gene has CDR1 SGHTA and CDR2 FQGNSA. V dropped 3 bases and J dropped 2; count of bases not matched to a gene: 15. This CDR3 is 19 amino acids long. The CDR3 spells CASSFTGTSVQALQETQYF. CDR3 nucleotide sequence: TGTGCCAGCAGCTTTACCGGGACTAGCGTACAAGCTCTACAAGAGACCCAGTACTTC.

The V gene is TRBV6-5, the J gene TRBJ1-2, with D perhaps matching TRBD1 (5 bases). Germline V CDR1 and CDR2: MNHEY, SVGAGI. V lost 6 bases and J 3 bases, leaving 14 bases between the germline ends. The CDR3 covers 14 residues. CDR3 region: CASRGSGTYYGYTF. In DNA form, the CDR3 reads TGTGCCAGCAGGGGTTCGGGGACTTACTATGGCTACACCTTC.

The rearrangement uses TRBV6-1 and TRBJ2-3; D gene unclear. This CDR3 is built from 13 residues. The V gene's germline CDR1 is MNHNS and CDR2 SASEGT. The V gene lost 2 bases and the J gene lost 0 bases, with 3 bases spanning the gap. CDR3 bases: TGTGCCAGCAGTGAATACAGCACAGATACGCAGTATTTT. Translation: CASSEYSTDTQYF.

J is TRBJ2-1 and V is TRBV30; D possibly corresponds to TRBD1 (6 bases). The germline V and J ends were trimmed by 2 bases and 7 bases, with 15 bases remaining between them. This CDR3 has 14 residues. Germline-derived CDR1 and CDR2 are GTSNPN and SVGIG (reference sequence). Here the CDR3 reads CAWSKGDMINEQFF. CDR3 DNA: TGTGCCTGGAGTAAGGGGGACATGATTAATGAGCAGTTCTTC.

This clone was observed a single time. CDR3 sequence: CASSLGGLGRADTQYF. In nucleotides, the CDR3 is TGTGCCAGCAGCTTAGGTGGGTTGGGCAGAGCAGATACGCAGTATTTT. This chain links TRBV11-1 with TRBJ2-3; D is unresolved. The CDR3 length is 16 residues. Germline-derived CDR1 and CDR2 are SGHAT and FQDESV (reference sequence). Between the trimmed V and J ends, which lost 1 base and 4 bases, there was a span of 15 bases.

The V gene is TRBV6-1, the J gene TRBJ2-7; tentatively, D is TRBD1 or TRBD2 (6 bases each). The CDR3 spans 13 residues. Trimming left V 11 bases short and J 2 bases short, with 16 bases between. Germline loops: CDR1 MNHNS, CDR2 SASEGT. The CDR3 protein is CAAGRRGAYEQYF. The CDR3, as DNA: TGTGCCGCCGGGCGAAGGGGGGCCTACGAGCAGTACTTC.

J is TRBJ2-7 and V is TRBV6-1; weak D call: TRBD1 (6 bases). Trimming stripped 2 bases from V and 10 bases from J, with 18 bases between. Germline loops: CDR1 MNHNS, CDR2 SASEGT. The CDR3 is 14 residues long. DNA for the CDR3: TGTGCCAGCAGTGAATTAGGGGGTGGGCAACTCCAGTACTTC. Encoded protein: CASSELGGGQLQYF.

The table lists this clone with a count of one. This sequence joins TRBV7-2 and TRBJ2-1; D is unresolved. This CDR3 region has 13 residues. V was pared by 1 base and J by 11 bases, with 12 bases between. Germline V CDR1 and CDR2: SGHTA, FQGNSA. This chain's CDR3 is CASSLGRSDKQFF. As DNA, the CDR3 is TGTGCCAGCAGCTTAGGGCGCAGTGATAAGCAGTTCTTC. The full variable domain, in which reference TRBV7-2 and TRBJ2-1 provide the parts outside the CDR3, is GAGVSQSPSNKVTEKGKDVELRCDPISGHTALYWYRQSLGQGLEFLIYFQGNSAPDKSGLPSDRFSAERTGGSVSTLTIQRTQQEDSAVYLCASSLGRSDKQFFGPGTRLTVL.

J is TRBJ2-3 and V is TRBV25-1; 10 bases are a match to TRBD2. Germline CDR1 is MGHDK and CDR2 is SYGVNS. The J segment lost 3 bases and the V segment lost 0 bases, leaving 9 bases of the junction unmatched. The CDR3 runs to 18 residues. CDR3 region: CASSEYPVPSGRTDTQYF. The CDR3 DNA reads as TGTGCCAGCAGTGAATACCCCGTTCCTAGCGGGAGAACAGATACGCAGTATTTT.

The chain recombines TRBV7-8 with TRBJ2-2, with TRBD1 matching over 8 bases. This CDR3 spans 14 amino acids. In germline, CDR1 is SGHVS, CDR2 FQNEAQ. V dropped 2 bases and J dropped 7; count of bases not matched to a gene: 3. CDR3: CASSLSGGGGELFF. The CDR3 DNA reads as TGTGCCAGCAGCTTATCAGGGGGCGGCGGGGAGCTGTTTTTT.

The chain combines TRBV6-1 with TRBJ2-1; TRBD1 agrees at 10 bases. The V segment lost 5 bases and the J segment 8 bases; nucleotides outside the gene matches: 9. The CDR3 loop spans 15 amino acids. Germline CDR1 is MNHNS and CDR2 is SASEGT. CDR3 nucleotides: TGTGCCAGCAGTTCCGGGACAGGGGCTTTTCATGAGCAGTTCTTC. It yields the protein CASSSGTGAFHEQFF.

The rearrangement links TRBV6-1 to TRBJ2-5, with 12 bases aligning to TRBD1. The CDR3 spans 15 residues. The V gene end was trimmed by 7 bases and the J gene end by 4 bases; junction bases not matched to a gene: 7. Germline V gives CDR1 MNHNS, CDR2 SASEGT. CDR3 residues: CASNSGTGGAETQYF. CDR3 nucleotide sequence: TGTGCCAGCAACTCCGGGACAGGGGGCGCAGAGACCCAGTACTTC.

The V call is TRBV2, the J call TRBJ1-5, with D unresolved. Looked up from germline, CDR1 is SNHLY and CDR2 is FYNNEI. V lost 5 bases to trimming and J lost 3 bases, with 11 bases between them. This CDR3 is 14 amino acids long. The CDR3 coding sequence is TGTGCCAGCAGTTATGCAACAGACAATCAGCCCCAGCATTTT. Protein sequence: CASSYATDNQPQHF.

V usage is TRBV30 and J usage is TRBJ1-2; D is ambiguous. The CDR3 spans 14 residues. V dropped 3 bases and J dropped 0 bases, with 11 bases sitting between them. CDR1 GTSNPN and CDR2 SVGIG come from the germline V gene (reference sequence). This CDR3 is CAWSPGVANYGYTF. The CDR3 coding sequence is TGTGCCTGGAGCCCTGGAGTCGCTAACTATGGCTACACCTTC. The entire variable domain, with the rest obtained from reference TRBV30 and TRBJ1-2, is as follows: SQTIHQWPATLVQPVGSPLSLECTVEGTSNPNLYWYRQAAGRGLQLLFYSVGIGQISSEVPQNLSASRPQDRQFILSSKKLLLSDSGFYLCAWSPGVANYGYTFGSGTRLTVV.